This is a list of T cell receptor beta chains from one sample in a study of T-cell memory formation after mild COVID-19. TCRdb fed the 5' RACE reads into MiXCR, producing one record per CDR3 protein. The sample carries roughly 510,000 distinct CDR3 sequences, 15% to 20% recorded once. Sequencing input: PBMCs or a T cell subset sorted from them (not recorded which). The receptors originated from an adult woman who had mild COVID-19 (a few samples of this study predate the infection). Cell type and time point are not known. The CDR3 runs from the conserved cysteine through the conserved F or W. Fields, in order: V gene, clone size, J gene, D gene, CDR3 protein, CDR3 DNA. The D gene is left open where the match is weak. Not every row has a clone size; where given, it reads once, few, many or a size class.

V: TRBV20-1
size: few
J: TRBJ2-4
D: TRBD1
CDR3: CSAYDRGPAKNIQYF
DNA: TGCAGTGCTTACGACAGGGGGCCGGCCAAAAACATTCAGTACTTC

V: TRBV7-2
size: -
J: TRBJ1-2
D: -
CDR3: CASSFRGFGGYTF
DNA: TGTGCCAGCAGCTTCAGGGGCTTTGGTGGCTACACCTTC

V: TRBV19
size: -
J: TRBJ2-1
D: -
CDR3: CASSILGGAAHNEQFF
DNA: TGTGCCAGTAGTATATTGGGGGGAGCGGCTCATAATGAGCAGTTCTTC

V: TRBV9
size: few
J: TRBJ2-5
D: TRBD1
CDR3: CASSVDGQGQGETQYF
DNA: TGTGCCAGCAGCGTAGATGGACAGGGCCAGGGGGAGACCCAGTACTTC

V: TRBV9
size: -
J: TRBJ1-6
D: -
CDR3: CASSPQGGAYNSPLHF
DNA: TGTGCCAGCAGCCCCCAAGGAGGGGCCTATAATTCACCCCTCCACTTT

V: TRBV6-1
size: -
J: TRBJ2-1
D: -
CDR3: CASSGSPGGGGNEQFF
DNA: TGTGCCAGCAGTGGCTCGCCAGGGGGAGGGGGCAATGAGCAGTTCTTC

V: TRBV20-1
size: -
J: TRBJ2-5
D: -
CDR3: CSVGGPWETQYF
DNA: TGCAGTGTGGGTGGGCCTTGGGAGACCCAGTACTTC

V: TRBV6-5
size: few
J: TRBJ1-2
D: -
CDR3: CASSYEANYGYTF
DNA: TGTGCCAGCAGTTACGAAGCCAACTATGGCTACACCTTC

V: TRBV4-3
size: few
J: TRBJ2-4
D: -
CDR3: CASSQELTVRSGKNIQYF
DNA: TGCGCCAGCAGCCAAGAGTTGACAGTGCGATCTGGCAAAAACATTCAGTACTTC

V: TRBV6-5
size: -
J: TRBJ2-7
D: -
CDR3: CASSFQRTYEQYF
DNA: TGTGCCAGCAGTTTCCAACGTACTTACGAGCAGTACTTC

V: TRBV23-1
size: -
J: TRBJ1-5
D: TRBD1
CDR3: CASSQSSGQGVNRPQHF
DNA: TGCGCCAGCAGTCAATCCTCGGGGCAGGGGGTCAATCGGCCCCAGCATTTT

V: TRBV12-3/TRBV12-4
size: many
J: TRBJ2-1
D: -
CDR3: CASSLGAGGYNEQFF
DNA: TGTGCCAGCAGTTTAGGGGCAGGGGGGTATAATGAGCAGTTCTTC

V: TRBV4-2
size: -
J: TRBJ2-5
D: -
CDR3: CASSPMPGETQYF
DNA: TGTGCCAGCAGCCCCATGCCCGGGGAGACCCAGTACTTC

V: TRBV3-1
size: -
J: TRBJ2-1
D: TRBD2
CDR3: CASSPVGAGGLWQFF
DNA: TGTGCCAGCAGCCCGGTTGGAGCGGGGGGGCTTTGGCAGTTCTTC

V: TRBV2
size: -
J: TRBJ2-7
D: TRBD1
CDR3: CATNGGDSSYEQYF
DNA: TGTGCCACAAATGGTGGGGACAGTTCCTACGAGCAGTACTTC

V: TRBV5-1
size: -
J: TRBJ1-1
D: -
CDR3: CASSLATLDTEAFF
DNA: TGCGCCAGCAGCTTGGCGACATTGGACACTGAAGCTTTCTTT

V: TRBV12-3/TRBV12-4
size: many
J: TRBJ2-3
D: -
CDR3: CASRQGSTDTQYF
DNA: TGTGCCAGCAGGCAAGGGTCCACAGATACGCAGTATTTT

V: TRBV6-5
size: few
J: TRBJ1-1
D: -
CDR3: CASSYRDHPGTEAFF
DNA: TGTGCCAGCAGTTACCGGGACCACCCAGGAACTGAAGCTTTCTTT

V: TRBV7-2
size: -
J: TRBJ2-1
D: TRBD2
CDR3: CASSLAGTSGRSPFF
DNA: TGTGCCAGCAGCTTAGCGGGGACTAGCGGGAGGTCTCCGTTCTTC

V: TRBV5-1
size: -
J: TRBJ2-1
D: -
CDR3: CASSLVPGREQLF
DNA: TGCGCCAGCAGCTTGGTACCGGGCCGTGAGCAGCTCTTC

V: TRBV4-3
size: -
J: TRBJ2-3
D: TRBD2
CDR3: CASSRYGSGGTDTQYF
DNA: TGCGCCAGCAGCCGTTATGGTAGCGGGGGCACAGATACGCAGTATTTT

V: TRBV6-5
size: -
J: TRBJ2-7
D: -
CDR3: CASSRGGAGEQYF
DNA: TGTGCCAGCAGCAGAGGAGGGGCCGGGGAGCAGTACTTC